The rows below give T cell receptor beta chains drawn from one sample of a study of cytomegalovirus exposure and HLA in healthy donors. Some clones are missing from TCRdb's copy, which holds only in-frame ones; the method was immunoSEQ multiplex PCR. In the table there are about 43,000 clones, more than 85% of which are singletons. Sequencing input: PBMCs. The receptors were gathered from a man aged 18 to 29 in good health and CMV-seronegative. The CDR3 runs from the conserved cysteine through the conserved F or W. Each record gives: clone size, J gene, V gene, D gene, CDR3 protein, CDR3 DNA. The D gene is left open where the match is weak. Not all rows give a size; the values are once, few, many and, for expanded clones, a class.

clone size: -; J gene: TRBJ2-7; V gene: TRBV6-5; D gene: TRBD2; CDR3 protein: CASSATSGGAYEQYF; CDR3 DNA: TGTGCCAGCAGTGCAACTAGCGGGGGAGCCTACGAGCAGTACTTC
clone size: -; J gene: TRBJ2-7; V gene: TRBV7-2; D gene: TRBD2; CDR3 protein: CASSFTSGSYEQYF; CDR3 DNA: TGTGCCAGCAGCTTCACTAGCGGGAGCTACGAGCAGTACTTC
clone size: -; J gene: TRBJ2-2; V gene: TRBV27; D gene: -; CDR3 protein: CASSSVDRGGELFF; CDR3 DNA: TGTGCCAGCAGTTCAGTGGACCGGGGCGGGGAGCTGTTTTTT
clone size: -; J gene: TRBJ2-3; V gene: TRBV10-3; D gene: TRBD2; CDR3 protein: CAIRAPSSGKGDTQYF; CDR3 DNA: TGTGCCATCAGAGCCCCCTCTAGCGGGAAAGGAGATACGCAGTATTTT
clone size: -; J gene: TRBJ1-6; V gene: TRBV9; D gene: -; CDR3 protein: CASSPSWGGGESPLHF; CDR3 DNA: TGTGCCAGCAGCCCCTCGTGGGGGGGAGGGGAGTCACCCCTCCACTTT
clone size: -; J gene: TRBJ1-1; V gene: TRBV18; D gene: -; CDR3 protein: CASSPSAVMNTEAFF; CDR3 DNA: TGTGCCAGCTCACCATCCGCGGTCATGAACACTGAAGCTTTCTTT
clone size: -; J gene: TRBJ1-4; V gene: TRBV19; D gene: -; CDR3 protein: CASSNRQSTNEKLFF; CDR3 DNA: TGTGCCAGTAGTAATAGACAGTCAACTAATGAAAAACTGTTTTTT
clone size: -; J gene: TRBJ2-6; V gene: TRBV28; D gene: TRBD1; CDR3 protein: CASSPVTGSSGANVLTF; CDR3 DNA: TGTGCCAGCAGTCCCGTGACAGGGAGCTCTGGGGCCAACGTCCTGACTTTC
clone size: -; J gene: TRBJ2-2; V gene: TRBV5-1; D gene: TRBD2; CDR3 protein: CASSLGLAGTGELFF; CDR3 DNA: TGCGCCAGCAGCTTGGGACTAGCGGGGACCGGGGAGCTGTTTTTT
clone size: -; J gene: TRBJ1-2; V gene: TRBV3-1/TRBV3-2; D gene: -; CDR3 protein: CASPGYTF; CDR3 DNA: TGTGCCAGCCCGGGCTACACCTTC
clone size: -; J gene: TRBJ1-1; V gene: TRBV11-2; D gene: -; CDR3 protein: CASSLDWGRNTEAFF; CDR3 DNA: TGTGCCAGCAGCTTAGATTGGGGGCGGAACACTGAAGCTTTCTTT
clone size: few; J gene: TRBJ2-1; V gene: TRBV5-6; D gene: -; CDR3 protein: CASSLSPRPPRDEQFF; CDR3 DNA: TGTGCCAGCAGCTTGTCGCCGAGACCCCCACGGGATGAGCAGTTCTTC
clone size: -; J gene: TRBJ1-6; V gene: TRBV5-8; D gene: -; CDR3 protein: CASSWRGFNSPLHF; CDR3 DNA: TGTGCCAGCAGCTGGAGGGGCTTTAATTCACCCCTCCACTTT
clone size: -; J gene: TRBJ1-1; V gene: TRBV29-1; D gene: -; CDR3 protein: CSVPPDGKMNTEAFF; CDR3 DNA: TGCAGCGTTCCCCCTGACGGGAAAATGAACACTGAAGCTTTCTTT
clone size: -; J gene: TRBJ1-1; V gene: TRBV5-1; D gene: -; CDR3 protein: CASSYLGQPNTEAFF; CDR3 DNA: TGCGCCAGCAGCTACCTCGGACAGCCTAACACTGAAGCTTTCTTT
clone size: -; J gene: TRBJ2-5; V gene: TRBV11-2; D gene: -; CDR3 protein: CASSRRPRGPLGETQYF; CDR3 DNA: TGTGCCAGCAGCCGAAGACCCAGGGGTCCTTTGGGAGAGACCCAGTACTTC
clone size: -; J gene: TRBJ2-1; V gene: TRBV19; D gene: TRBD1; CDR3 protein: CASSIRDRANEQFF; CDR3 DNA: TGTGCCAGTAGTATACGAGACAGGGCCAATGAGCAGTTCTTC
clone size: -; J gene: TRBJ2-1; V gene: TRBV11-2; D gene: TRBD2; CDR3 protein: CASSLAGGSDEQFF; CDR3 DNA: TGTGCCAGCAGTCTAGCGGGAGGAAGCGATGAGCAGTTCTTC
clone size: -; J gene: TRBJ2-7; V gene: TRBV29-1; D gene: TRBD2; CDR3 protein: CSVEDRLWAGGAYEQYF; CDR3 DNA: TGCAGCGTTGAAGATCGGTTATGGGCGGGGGGCGCCTACGAGCAGTACTTC
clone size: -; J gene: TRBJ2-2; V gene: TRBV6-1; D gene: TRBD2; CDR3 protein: CASSKGQTSGRVGELFF; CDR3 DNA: TGTGCCAGCAGTAAAGGCCAGACTAGCGGGAGGGTCGGGGAGCTGTTTTTT
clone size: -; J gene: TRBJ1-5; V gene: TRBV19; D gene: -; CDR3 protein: CASSIRRDQPQHF; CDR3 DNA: TGTGCCAGTAGTATCCGCAGGGATCAGCCCCAGCATTTT
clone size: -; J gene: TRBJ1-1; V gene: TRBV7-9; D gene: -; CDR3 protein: CASSLDIGTEAFF; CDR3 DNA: TGTGCCAGCAGCTTGGACATAGGGACTGAAGCTTTCTTT
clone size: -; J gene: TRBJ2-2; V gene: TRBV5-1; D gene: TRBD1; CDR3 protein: CASSLGQGAGELFF; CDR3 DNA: TGCGCCAGCAGCTTAGGACAGGGGGCCGGGGAGCTGTTTTTT
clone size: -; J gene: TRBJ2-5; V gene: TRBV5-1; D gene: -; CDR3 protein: CASSLEGDWETQYF; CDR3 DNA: TGCGCCAGCAGCTTGGAGGGAGACTGGGAGACCCAGTACTTC
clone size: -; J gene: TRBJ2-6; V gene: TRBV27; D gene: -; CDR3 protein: CASHTVGAFSSGANVLTF; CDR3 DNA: TGTGCCAGTCATACAGTGGGGGCATTCAGCTCTGGGGCCAACGTCCTGACTTTC
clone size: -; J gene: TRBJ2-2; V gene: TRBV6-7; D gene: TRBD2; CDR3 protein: CASSYSIGTSEHRGAVF; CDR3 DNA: TGTGCCAGCAGTTACTCGATTGGGACTAGCGAACACCGGGGAGCTGTTTTT
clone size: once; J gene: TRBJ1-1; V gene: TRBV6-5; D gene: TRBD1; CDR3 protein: CASSQDRVLTEAFF; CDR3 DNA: TGTGCCAGCAGCCAGGACAGGGTTTTGACTGAAGCTTTCTTT
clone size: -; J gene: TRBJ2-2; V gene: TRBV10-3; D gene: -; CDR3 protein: CAISPRAGELFF; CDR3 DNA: TGTGCCATCAGTCCCAGGGCCGGGGAGCTGTTTTTT
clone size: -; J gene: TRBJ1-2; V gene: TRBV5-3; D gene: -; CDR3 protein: CASSSGGPRGYTF; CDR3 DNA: TGTGCCAGCAGCTCCGGAGGGCCGCGCGGCTACACCTTC
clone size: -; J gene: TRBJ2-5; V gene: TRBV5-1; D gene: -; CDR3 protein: CASSLSEETQYF; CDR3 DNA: TGCGCCAGCAGCCTATCTGAAGAGACCCAGTACTTC
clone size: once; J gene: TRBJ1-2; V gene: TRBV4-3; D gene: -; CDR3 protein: CASSQDRGGAGYTF; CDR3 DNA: TGCGCCAGCAGCCAAGATCGTGGGGGGGCTGGCTACACCTTC
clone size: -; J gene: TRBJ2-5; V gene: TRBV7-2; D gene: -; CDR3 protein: CASSFGAVETQYF; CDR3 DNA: TGTGCCAGCAGCTTCGGCGCGGTCGAGACCCAGTACTTC
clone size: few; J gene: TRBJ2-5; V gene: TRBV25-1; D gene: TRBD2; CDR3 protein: CTIAGGPGYF; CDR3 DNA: TGTACTATAGCGGGAGGGCCTGGGTACTTC
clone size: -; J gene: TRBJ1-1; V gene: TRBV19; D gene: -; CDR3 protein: CASSIRVSTEAFF; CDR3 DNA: TGTGCCAGTAGTATCCGGGTGAGCACTGAAGCTTTCTTT
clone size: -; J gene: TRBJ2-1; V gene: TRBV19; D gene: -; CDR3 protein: CASSWGYEQFF; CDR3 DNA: TGTGCCAGTAGTTGGGGCTATGAGCAGTTCTTC
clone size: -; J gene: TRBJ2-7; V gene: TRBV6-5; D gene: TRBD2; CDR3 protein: CASTPSGDNYEQYF; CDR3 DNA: TGTGCCAGCACCCCTAGCGGGGATAACTACGAGCAGTACTTC
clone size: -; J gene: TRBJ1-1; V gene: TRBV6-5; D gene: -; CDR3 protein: CASSKGPGTEAFF; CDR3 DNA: TGTGCCAGCAGTAAAGGGCCGGGGACTGAAGCTTTCTTT
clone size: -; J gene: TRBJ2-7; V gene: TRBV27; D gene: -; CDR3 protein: CASSQSQGRRREQYF; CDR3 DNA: TGTGCCAGCAGTCAGAGTCAGGGGCGTAGGCGCGAGCAGTACTTC
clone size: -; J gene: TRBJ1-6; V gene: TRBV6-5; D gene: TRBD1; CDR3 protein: CASSSQGAHSPLHF; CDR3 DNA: TGTGCCAGCAGTTCACAGGGGGCACATTCACCCCTCCACTTT
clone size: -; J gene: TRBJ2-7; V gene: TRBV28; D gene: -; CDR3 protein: CASSSPGRAFYEQYF; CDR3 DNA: TGTGCCAGCAGTTCCCCCGGCAGGGCTTTCTACGAGCAGTACTTC
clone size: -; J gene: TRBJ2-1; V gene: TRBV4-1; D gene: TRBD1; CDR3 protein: CASSQGDRGQEFF; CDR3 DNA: TGCGCCAGCAGCCAAGGGGACAGGGGGCAGGAGTTCTTC
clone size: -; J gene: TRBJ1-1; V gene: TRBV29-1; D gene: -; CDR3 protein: CSAQSTRWNTEAFF; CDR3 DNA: TGCAGCGCTCAATCGACAAGATGGAACACTGAAGCTTTCTTT
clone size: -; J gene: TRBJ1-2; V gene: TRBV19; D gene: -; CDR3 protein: CASSPPKGVYGYTF; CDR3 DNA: TGTGCCAGTAGTCCTCCTAAAGGGGTATACGGCTACACCTTC
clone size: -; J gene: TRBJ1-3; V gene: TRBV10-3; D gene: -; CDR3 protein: CAISESGRDSGNTIYF; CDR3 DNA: TGTGCCATCAGTGAGTCGGGCAGGGACTCTGGAAACACCATATATTTT
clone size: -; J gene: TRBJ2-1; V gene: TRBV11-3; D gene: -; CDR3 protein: CASSHMGANPYNEQFF; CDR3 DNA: TGTGCCAGCAGCCACATGGGGGCAAACCCCTACAATGAGCAGTTCTTC
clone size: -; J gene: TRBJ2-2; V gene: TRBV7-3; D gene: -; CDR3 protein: CASSLKGTGELFF; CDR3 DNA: TGTGCCAGCAGCTTAAAGGGGACCGGGGAGCTGTTTTTT
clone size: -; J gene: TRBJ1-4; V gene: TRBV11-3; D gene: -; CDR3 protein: CASSPIAGEHEKLFF; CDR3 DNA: TGTGCCAGCAGCCCCATCGCAGGGGAGCACGAAAAACTGTTTTTT
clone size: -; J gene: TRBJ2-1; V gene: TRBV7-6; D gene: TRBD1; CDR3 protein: CASSLGGQYNEQFF; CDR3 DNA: TGTGCCAGCAGCTTAGGGGGACAGTACAATGAGCAGTTCTTC
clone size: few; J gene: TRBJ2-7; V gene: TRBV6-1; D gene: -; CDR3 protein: CASSDTGSYEQYF; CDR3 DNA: TGTGCCAGCAGTGACACCGGGTCCTACGAGCAGTACTTC
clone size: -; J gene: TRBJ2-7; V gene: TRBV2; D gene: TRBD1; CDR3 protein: CASSRDRVGSYEQYF; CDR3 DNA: TGTGCCAGCAGTAGGGACAGGGTAGGATCCTACGAGCAGTACTTC
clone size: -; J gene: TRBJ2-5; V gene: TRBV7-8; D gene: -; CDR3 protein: CASSPMETQYF; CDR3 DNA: TGTGCCAGCAGCCCAATGGAGACCCAGTACTTC
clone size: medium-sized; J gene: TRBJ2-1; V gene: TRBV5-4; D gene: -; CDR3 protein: CASSASQGYNEQFF; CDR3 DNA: TGTGCCAGCAGCGCCAGCCAGGGTTACAATGAGCAGTTCTTC
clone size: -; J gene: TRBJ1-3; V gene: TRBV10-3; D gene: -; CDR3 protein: CAIRGSGNTIYF; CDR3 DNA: TGTGCCATAAGGGGGTCTGGAAACACCATATATTTT
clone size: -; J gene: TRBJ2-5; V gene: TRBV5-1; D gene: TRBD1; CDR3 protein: CASIEGGAGGILETQYF; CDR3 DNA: TGCGCCAGCATCGAAGGGGGCGCAGGGGGTATTTTAGAGACCCAGTACTTC